This T cell receptor beta chain was recovered during a study of human T cells and chemical hapten exposure. Study background: Patch tests containing 0.01% DPC, applied to the upper back, were read at 6 days.

Study-wide results and caveats: Sensitizing to DPC left TCRs with a frequency above 1 in 1000 unaltered.

Time point specified: pre-sensitization, week 0. As for treatment: therapeutic diphenylcyclopropenone sensitization with weekly scalp DPC. Blood collection took place prior to placing each patch test. One entry per CDR3 protein results from TCRdb running MiXCR on the RACE reads. Of tens of thousands of distinct CDR3 sequences in the sample, around 13% were seen once. The CDR3 has 17 residues. With 0 bases removed from V and 1 base from J, the gap between germline ends came to 10 bases. Per germline, CDR1 ENHRY and CDR2 SYGVKD. This clonotype showed up many times. The antigen is not known. This rearrangement joins TRBV10-3 to TRBJ1-6; the D gene is possibly TRBD1 (6 bases). The material sequenced was whole blood, taken in connection with sensitization to the hapten diphenylcyclopropenone (DPC). This sequence originates from a woman in her fifties or sixties with alopecia areata. Some clones in this sample may be carry-over from other donors' samples. The CDR3 protein is CAISESDQGSYNSPLHF. The CDR3 bases are TGTGCCATCAGTGAGTCGGATCAGGGGTCCTATAATTCACCCCTCCACTTT.